These 19 T cell receptor beta chains were all obtained from the same sample, sequenced in a study of T cell repertoires in cytomegalovirus infection. These TCRs are of unknown antigen specificity. From the reads, TCRdb called clonotypes with MiXCR, one entry per CDR3 protein. The repertoire holds 550,000 to 850,000 distinct CDR3 sequences, around 35% seen once, with 15% to 20% in the top ten. The sequences come from cultured PBMCs, collected from culture after CMV antigen stimulation. These receptors were collected from a human donor in good health (CMV status not recorded). Some clones in this sample may be carry-over from other donors' samples.

This rearrangement joins TRBV5-4 to TRBJ2-4, with a weak D call TRBD2 (5 bases). Germline V gene lookup returns CDR1 SGHNT and CDR2 YYREEE (reference sequence). The CDR3 consists of 14 residues. Trimming removed 2 bases from V and 2 bases from J, with 8 bases in between. The CDR3 region is CASSFSGTKNIQYF. The CDR3 DNA is TGTGCCAGCAGCTTTTCCGGGACCAAAAACATTCAGTACTTC.

The genes are TRBV6-1 and TRBJ2-7; D is ambiguous. CDR1 MNHNS and CDR2 SASEGT come from the germline V gene. This CDR3 region has 13 residues. V was pared by 5 bases and J by 1 base, with 9 bases between. The CDR3 nucleotides are TGTGCCAGCAGTTATGGAGCTTCCTACGAGCAGTACTTC. Protein sequence: CASSYGASYEQYF.

The genes are TRBV7-6 and TRBJ2-3; 7 positions match TRBD1. Germline V gene sequence: CDR1 SGHVS, CDR2 FNYEAQ. This CDR3 has 14 amino acids. The J segment lost 6 bases and the V segment lost 1 base, leaving 4 bases of the junction unmatched. The CDR3 DNA sequence: TGTGCCAGCAGCTTAGGCGGACAGGCCGATACGCAGTATTTT. Translated: CASSLGGQADTQYF.

The table lists this clonotype with a few counts. This chain connects TRBV2 to TRBJ2-3; D gene unclear. Germline V lookup: CDR1 SNHLY, CDR2 FYNNEI. The CDR3 loop spans 15 amino acids. Trimming left V 11 bases short and J 0 bases short, with 18 bases between. CDR3 sequence (DNA): TGTGCCTCCTCACGTGAGGCTGCTAGCACAGATACGCAGTATTTT. Protein: CASSREAASTDTQYF.

V usage is TRBV5-6 and J usage is TRBJ1-6; possible D gene TRBD1, 5 bases. Germline CDR1 is SGHDT and CDR2 is YYEEEE. The CDR3 is made up of 16 amino acids. V was cut by 7 bases and J by 6 bases, with 20 bases left in between. The CDR3 DNA is TGTGCCAGCTCCCCTTCCGGGGGGATTCTTAATTCACCCCTCCACTTT. It codes for CASSPSGGILNSPLHF. The complete variable domain, with remaining parts taken from reference TRBV5-6 and TRBJ1-6, reads DAGVTQSPTHLIKTRGQQVTLRCSPKSGHDTVSWYQQALGQGPQFIFQYYEEEERQRGNFPDRFSGHQFPNYSSELNVNALLLGDSALYLCASSPSGGILNSPLHFGNGTRLTVT.

For the CDR3, the DNA is TGTGCCAGCAGAAGGGCGCGGGACAACAATGAGCAGTTCTTC. Translating it yields CASRRARDNNEQFF. V and J are TRBV28 and TRBJ2-1, with D possibly called TRBD1 or TRBD2 (6 bases each). This CDR3 spans 14 amino acids. Germline CDR1 is MDHEN and CDR2 is SYDVKM. Trimming left V 6 bases short and J 5 bases short, with 14 bases between.

This clonotype was detected ten times or more. The rearrangement joins TRBV7-2 to TRBJ2-3; TRBD2 matches 10 bases. The junction had 2 bases not matched to a gene; V was cut back by 2 bases and J by 3 bases. The germline gives CDR1 SGHTA, CDR2 FQGNSA. The CDR3 loop spans 15 amino acids. The CDR3 DNA sequence: TGTGCCAGCAGCTTATTTAGCGGGGGGACAGATACGCAGTATTTT. Its protein product is CASSLFSGGTDTQYF.

The chain is built from TRBV20-1 and TRBJ2-3, with 13 bases lining up with TRBD2. The V gene's germline CDR1 is DFQATT and CDR2 SNEGSKA (reference sequence). V shed 0 bases and J 7 bases; nucleotides not matched to a gene: 7. CDR3 length equals 16 residues. The CDR3: CSARDYGTSGIYTQYF. CDR3 DNA: TGCAGTGCTAGAGACTACGGGACTAGCGGGATTTATACGCAGTATTTT.

This clonotype was recorded a few times. V is TRBV7-8 and J is TRBJ2-5; 8 positions agree with TRBD2. Germline V lookup: CDR1 SGHVS, CDR2 FQNEAQ. Trimming cost V 1 base and J 7 bases; bases outside gene matches: 5. The CDR3 contains 14 residues. CDR3 coding DNA: TGTGCCAGCAGCTTAGGGGTAGCGGGATGGACCCAGTACTTC. This sequence encodes CASSLGVAGWTQYF.

The rearrangement links TRBV7-2 to TRBJ2-1; TRBD2 agrees at 8 bases. With V trimmed by 0 bases and J by 3 bases, 1 base remained unmatched. This CDR3 is built from 15 residues. Germline V gives CDR1 SGHTA, CDR2 FQGNSA. Written as DNA, the CDR3 is TGTGCCAGCAGCTTAGCAGCGGGGGTCTACAATGAGCAGTTCTTC. Protein: CASSLAAGVYNEQFF.

In its sample, this clonotype was seen a few times. The chain joins TRBV7-2 to TRBJ2-3; D may correspond to TRBD1 or TRBD2 (5 bases each). The germline CDR1 and CDR2 sequences are SGHTA and FQGNSA. V lost 4 bases, J lost 3 bases, and 14 bases lay in between. The CDR3 extends over 15 amino acids. In DNA form, the CDR3 reads TGTGCCAGCAGCTACCCACTGGGACCGACAGATACGCAGTATTTT. Protein product: CASSYPLGPTDTQYF.

V and J are TRBV20-1 and TRBJ1-4; D gene ambiguous. The germline CDR1 and CDR2 sequences are DFQATT and SNEGSKA (reference sequence). Trimming cost V 5 bases and J 8 bases, with 9 bases left between them. This CDR3 spans 11 amino acids. The CDR3 DNA reads as TGCAGTGCTTCGACTTGGGAAAAACTGTTTTTT. Protein sequence: CSASTWEKLFF.

This chain links TRBV7-9 with TRBJ2-6; D not resolved. Per germline, CDR1 SEHNR and CDR2 FQNEAQ (reference sequence). CDR3 length equals 15 residues. V lost 2 bases, J lost 0 bases, and 5 bases lay in between. The CDR3 here is CASSLLVSGANVLTF. For the CDR3, the DNA is TGTGCCAGCAGCTTATTAGTCTCTGGGGCCAACGTCCTGACTTTC.

Of note for this clonotype: The junction and the germline gene differ at one end; a read error may be behind it. The chain joins TRBV7-2 to TRBJ1-3; no clear D. Germline V lookup: CDR1 SGHTA, CDR2 FQGNSA. CDR3 length equals 14 residues. The CDR3: CASSFYNSGNTIYF. The CDR3 DNA sequence: TGTGCCAGCAGCTTTTATAATTCTGGGAACACCATATATTTT.

CDR3: CASGPLGAYGHTF. The CDR3 DNA is TGTGCCAGCGGGCCACTGGGGGCGTACGGCCACACCTTC. This chain connects TRBV7-9 to TRBJ1-2; tentative D call: TRBD1 (6 bases). Trimming stripped 8 bases from V and 12 bases from J, with 22 bases between. Germline V lookup: CDR1 SEHNR, CDR2 FQNEAQ (reference sequence). CDR3 length: 13 amino acids.

The rearrangement joins TRBV7-6 to TRBJ2-3; 7 nucleotides agree with TRBD2. The CDR3 loop spans 14 amino acids. V shed 4 bases, J shed 5 bases, and the junction held 6 bases outside the gene matches. In germline, CDR1 is SGHVS, CDR2 FNYEAQ. The CDR3 sequence is CASSSGTTGDTQYF. The CDR3 DNA follows: TGTGCCAGCAGCTCAGGGACTACTGGAGATACGCAGTATTTT.

This chain joins TRBV25-1 and TRBJ2-1; 10 nucleotides match TRBD2. CDR3 length: 16 residues. Per germline, CDR1 MGHDK and CDR2 SYGVNS. V shed 5 bases, J shed 4 bases, and the junction held 8 bases outside the gene matches. DNA for the CDR3: TGTGCCAGCAGTAATTTAGCGGGAGGTTTTTACAATGAGCAGTTCTTC. This translates into CASSNLAGGFYNEQFF.

The CDR3 reads CASSPPRNSGNTIYF. CDR3 DNA sequence: TGTGCCAGCTCACCACCGAGGAACTCTGGAAACACCATATATTTT. The rearrangement links TRBV18 to TRBJ1-3; D is undetermined. Germline V lookup: CDR1 KGHSH, CDR2 LQKENI. The CDR3 extends over 15 amino acids. V lost 0 bases and J lost 0, with 6 bases in between. Full variable domain (rest looked up from reference TRBV18 and TRBJ1-3): NAGVMQNPRHLVRRRGQEARLRCSPMKGHSHVYWYRQLPEEGLKFMVYLQKENIIDESGMPKERFSAEFPKEGPSILRIQQVVRGDSAAYFCASSPPRNSGNTIYFGEGSWLTVV.

The genes are TRBV25-1 and TRBJ2-3; no reliable D call. V was clipped by 0 bases and J by 1 base, with 8 bases between them. The CDR3 spans 15 residues. The germline CDR1 and CDR2 sequences are MGHDK and SYGVNS. Here the CDR3 reads CASSEYGEGTDTQYF. The CDR3 coding sequence is TGTGCCAGCAGTGAATACGGTGAGGGCACAGATACGCAGTATTTT.